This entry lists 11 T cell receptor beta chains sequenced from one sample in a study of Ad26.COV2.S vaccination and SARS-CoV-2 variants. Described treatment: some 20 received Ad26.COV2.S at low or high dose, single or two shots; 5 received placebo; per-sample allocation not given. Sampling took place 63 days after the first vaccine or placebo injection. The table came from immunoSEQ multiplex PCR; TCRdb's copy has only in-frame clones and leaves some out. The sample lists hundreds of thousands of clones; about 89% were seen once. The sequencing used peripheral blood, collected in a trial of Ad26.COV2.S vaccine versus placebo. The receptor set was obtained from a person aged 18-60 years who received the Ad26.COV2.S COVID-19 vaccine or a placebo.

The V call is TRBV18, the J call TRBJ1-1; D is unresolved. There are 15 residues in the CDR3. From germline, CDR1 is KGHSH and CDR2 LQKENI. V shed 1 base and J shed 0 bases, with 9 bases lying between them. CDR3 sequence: CASSPRTQMNTEAFF. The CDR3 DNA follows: TGTGCCAGCTCACCACGGACCCAAATGAACACTGAAGCTTTCTTT.

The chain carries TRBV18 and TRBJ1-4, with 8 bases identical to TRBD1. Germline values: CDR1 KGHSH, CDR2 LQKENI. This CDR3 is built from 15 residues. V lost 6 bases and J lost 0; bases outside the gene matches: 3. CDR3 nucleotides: TGTGCCAGCTCGCAACAGGGGGCAACTAATGAAAAACTGTTTTTT. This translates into CASSQQGATNEKLFF.

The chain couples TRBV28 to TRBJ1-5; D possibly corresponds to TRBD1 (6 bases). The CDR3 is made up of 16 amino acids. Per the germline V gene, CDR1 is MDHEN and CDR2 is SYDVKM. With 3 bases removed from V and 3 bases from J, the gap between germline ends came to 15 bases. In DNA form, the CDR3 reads TGTGCCAGCAGTTTGGGCCCGGGACAACTCAATCAGCCCCAGCATTTT. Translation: CASSLGPGQLNQPQHF. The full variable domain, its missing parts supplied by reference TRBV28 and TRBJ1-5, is DVKVTQSSRYLVKRTGEKVFLECVQDMDHENMFWYRQDPGLGLRLIYFSYDVKMKEKGDIPEGYSVSREKKERFSLILESASTNQTSMYLCASSLGPGQLNQPQHFGDGTRLSIL.

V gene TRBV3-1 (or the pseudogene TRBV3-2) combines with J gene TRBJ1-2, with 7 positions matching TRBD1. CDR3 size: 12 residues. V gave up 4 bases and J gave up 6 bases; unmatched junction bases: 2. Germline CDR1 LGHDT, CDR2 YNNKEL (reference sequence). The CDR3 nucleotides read TGTGCCAGCAGCCCGGACAGGCATGGCTACACCTTC. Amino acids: CASSPDRHGYTF.

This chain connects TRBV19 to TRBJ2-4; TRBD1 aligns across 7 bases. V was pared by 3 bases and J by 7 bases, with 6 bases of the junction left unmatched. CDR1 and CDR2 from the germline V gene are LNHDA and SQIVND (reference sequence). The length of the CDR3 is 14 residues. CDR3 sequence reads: CASSMGDSLNIQYF. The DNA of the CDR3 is TGTGCCAGTAGTATGGGGGACAGTTTGAACATTCAGTACTTC.

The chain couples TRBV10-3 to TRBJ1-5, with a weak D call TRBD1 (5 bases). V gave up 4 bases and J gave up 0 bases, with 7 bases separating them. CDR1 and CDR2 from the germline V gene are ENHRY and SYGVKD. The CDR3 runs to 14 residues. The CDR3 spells CAISGGDSNQPQHF. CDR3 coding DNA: TGTGCCATCAGTGGAGGGGATAGCAATCAGCCCCAGCATTTT.

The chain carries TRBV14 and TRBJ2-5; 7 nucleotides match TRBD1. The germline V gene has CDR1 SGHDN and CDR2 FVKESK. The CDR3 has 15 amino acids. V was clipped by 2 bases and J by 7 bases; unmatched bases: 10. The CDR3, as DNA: TGTGCCAGCAGCCAAACGTATGACAGGGTAGGGACCCAGTACTTC. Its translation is CASSQTYDRVGTQYF.

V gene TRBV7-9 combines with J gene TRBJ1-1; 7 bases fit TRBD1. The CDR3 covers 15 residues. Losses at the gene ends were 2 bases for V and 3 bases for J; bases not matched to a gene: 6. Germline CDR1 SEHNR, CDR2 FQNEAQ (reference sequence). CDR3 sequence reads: CASSLITGVYTEAFF. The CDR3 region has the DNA TGTGCCAGCAGCTTAATCACAGGGGTGTACACTGAAGCTTTCTTT.

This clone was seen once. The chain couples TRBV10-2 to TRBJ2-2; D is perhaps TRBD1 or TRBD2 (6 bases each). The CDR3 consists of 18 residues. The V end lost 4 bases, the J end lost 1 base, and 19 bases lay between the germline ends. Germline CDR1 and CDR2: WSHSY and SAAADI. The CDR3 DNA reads TGCGCCAGCAGTGTCGGGGGCAGGGTAATCAAGAACACCGGGGAGCTGTTTTTT. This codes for CASSVGGRVIKNTGELFF.

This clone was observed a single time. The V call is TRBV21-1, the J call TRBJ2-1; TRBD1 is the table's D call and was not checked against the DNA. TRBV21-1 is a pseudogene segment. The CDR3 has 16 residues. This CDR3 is CASSKAPDRAYNEQFF. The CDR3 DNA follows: TGTGCCAGCAGCAAAGCCCCGGACAGGGCTTACAATGAGCAGTTCTTC.

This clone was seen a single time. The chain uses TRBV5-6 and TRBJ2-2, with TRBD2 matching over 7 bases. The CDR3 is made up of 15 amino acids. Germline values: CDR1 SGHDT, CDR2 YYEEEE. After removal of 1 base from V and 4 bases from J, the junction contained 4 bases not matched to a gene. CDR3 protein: CASSLSGAVTGELFF. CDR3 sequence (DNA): TGTGCCAGCAGCTTGAGCGGGGCAGTCACCGGGGAGCTGTTTTTT.